These T cell receptor beta chains were read from a single sample in a study of blood T cell repertoires in COVID-19. Using immunoSEQ multiplex PCR, the repertoire was profiled, and TCRdb retains in-frame clones only, with some absent. The table shows tens of thousands of clones, with around 80% occurring only once. The sequencing sample was made of peripheral blood. These TCRs come from a man aged 80 or over with active or convalescent COVID-19. CDR3s include the opening cysteine and the closing phenylalanine or tryptophan. Fields, in order: clone size, D gene, CDR3 length, J gene, V gene, CDR3 DNA, CDR3 protein. A D gene is named only where the DNA matches it firmly. Expanded clones are given a class, and other clones once, few, many or no size at all.

size: -
D: -
length: 14
J: TRBJ1-2
V: TRBV19
DNA: TGTGCCAGTAGTATAGGGGGCCTCGACTATGGCTACACCTTC
CDR3: CASSIGGLDYGYTF

size: -
D: -
length: 14
J: TRBJ2-2
V: TRBV28
DNA: TGTGCCAGCAGTTTATTGCCGGTTACCGGGGAGCTGTTTTTT
CDR3: CASSLLPVTGELFF

size: -
D: TRBD2
length: 14
J: TRBJ2-3
V: TRBV5-1
DNA: TGCGCCAGCACCTTAGCGGGAGTTGTAGATACGCAGTATTTT
CDR3: CASTLAGVVDTQYF

size: once
D: -
length: 14
J: TRBJ1-1
V: TRBV5-5
DNA: TGTGCCAGCAAAGTACAGGGAATGATCACTGAAGCTTTCTTT
CDR3: CASKVQGMITEAFF

size: -
D: TRBD2
length: 16
J: TRBJ2-3
V: TRBV9
DNA: TGTGCCAGCAGCGTAGCGTCTAGCGGTAACACAGATACGCAGTATTTT
CDR3: CASSVASSGNTDTQYF

size: -
D: -
length: 13
J: TRBJ2-2
V: TRBV7-3
DNA: TGTGCCAGCAGCCATACGAGGACCGGGGAGCTGTTTTTT
CDR3: CASSHTRTGELFF

size: -
D: TRBD1
length: 14
J: TRBJ2-5
V: TRBV6-6
DNA: TGTGCCAGCAGTCGGACAGGGGCTATCGAGACCCAGTACTTC
CDR3: CASSRTGAIETQYF

size: -
D: TRBD1
length: 13
J: TRBJ1-6
V: TRBV30
DNA: TGTGCCTGGGGAGACAGGGCTAATTCACCCCTCCACTTT
CDR3: CAWGDRANSPLHF

size: -
D: TRBD1
length: 15
J: TRBJ1-6
V: TRBV19
DNA: TGTGCCAGTAGCTTAGTAGGACAGGATAATTCACCCCTCCACTTT
CDR3: CASSLVGQDNSPLHF

size: -
D: TRBD1
length: 15
J: TRBJ2-5
V: TRBV10-3
DNA: TGTGCCATCAGTAAAGACAGGGGTCCTGGGGAGACCCAGTACTTC
CDR3: CAISKDRGPGETQYF

size: -
D: TRBD1
length: 14
J: TRBJ2-4
V: TRBV7-8
DNA: TGTGCCAGCAGCTTACGACAGGGGCAAAACATTCAGTACTTC
CDR3: CASSLRQGQNIQYF

size: -
D: TRBD1
length: 14
J: TRBJ2-7
V: TRBV19
DNA: TGTGCCATTATAAAAAACACGACAGGGAACGAGCAGTACTTC
CDR3: CAIIKNTTGNEQYF

size: once
D: TRBD1
length: 16
J: TRBJ2-5
V: TRBV7-8
DNA: TGTGCCAGCAGCTGGATAAGGGGGACAGGGGGCGAGACCCAGTACTTC
CDR3: CASSWIRGTGGETQYF

size: -
D: TRBD2
length: 15
J: TRBJ2-1
V: TRBV10-3
DNA: TGTGCCATCAGCCCGACGGGACTAGTTGGGCCTGAGCAGTTCTTC
CDR3: CAISPTGLVGPEQFF

size: -
D: -
length: 14
J: TRBJ1-3
V: TRBV6-5
DNA: TGTGCCAGCAGTCCGGGGAGGGCAGGAAACACCATATATTTT
CDR3: CASSPGRAGNTIYF

size: -
D: -
length: 14
J: TRBJ1-1
V: TRBV5-1
DNA: TGCGCCAGCAGCTCGCGGGAGGGGGACACTGAAGCTTTCTTT
CDR3: CASSSREGDTEAFF

size: few
D: TRBD1
length: 15
J: TRBJ1-1
V: TRBV29-1
DNA: TGCAGCGTTGACTTGGGACAGGGGTGGAACACTGAAGCTTTCTTT
CDR3: CSVDLGQGWNTEAFF

size: -
D: -
length: 16
J: TRBJ2-2
V: TRBV4-3
DNA: TGCGCCAGCAGCCAAGATCTGGGGGGGCTTGCCGGGGAGCTGTTTTTT
CDR3: CASSQDLGGLAGELFF

size: -
D: TRBD1
length: 15
J: TRBJ2-7
V: TRBV28
DNA: TGTGCCAGCAGTTCCGGGACAGGGAGCTCCTACGAGCAGTACTTC
CDR3: CASSSGTGSSYEQYF

size: -
D: TRBD2
length: 17
J: TRBJ2-2
V: TRBV6-2/TRBV6-3
DNA: TGTGCCAGCAGTTACTTTTCTAGCGGGAGTGGGACCGGGGAGCTGTTTTTT
CDR3: CASSYFSSGSGTGELFF

size: -
D: -
length: 14
J: TRBJ1-5
V: TRBV6-6
DNA: TGTGCCAGCAGTTACTGGGGCGAGGATCAGCCCCAGCATTTT
CDR3: CASSYWGEDQPQHF

size: -
D: TRBD2
length: 14
J: TRBJ2-3
V: TRBV6-6
DNA: TGTGCCACCGCGGGGGGTCCTAGCACAGATACGCAGTATTTT
CDR3: CATAGGPSTDTQYF

size: -
D: TRBD1
length: 14
J: TRBJ2-2
V: TRBV27
DNA: TGTGCCAGCAGTTTCCGGGACAGCACCGGGGAGCTGTTTTTT
CDR3: CASSFRDSTGELFF

size: -
D: -
length: 13
J: TRBJ1-2
V: TRBV28
DNA: TGTGCCAGCAGTTTCCGGGCTAACTATGGCTACACCTTC
CDR3: CASSFRANYGYTF

size: -
D: -
length: 14
J: TRBJ2-2
V: TRBV28
DNA: TGTGCCAGCAGTTCTGGACAAAACACCGGGGAGCTGTTTTTT
CDR3: CASSSGQNTGELFF

size: -
D: TRBD2
length: 17
J: TRBJ2-1
V: TRBV6-1
DNA: TGTGCCAGCAGTGAGACCACCGGGACTAGCGGGAGGGTTGAGCAGTTCTTC
CDR3: CASSETTGTSGRVEQFF

size: -
D: TRBD2
length: 15
J: TRBJ2-5
V: TRBV2
DNA: TGTGCCAGGGGTCGAGCGGGGGGCCCTCAAGAGACCCAGTACTTC
CDR3: CARGRAGGPQETQYF

size: -
D: TRBD2
length: 11
J: TRBJ2-1
V: TRBV30
DNA: TGTGCCTGGCTGGCCAGTGCGGGGGGGTTCTTC
CDR3: CAWLASAGGFF